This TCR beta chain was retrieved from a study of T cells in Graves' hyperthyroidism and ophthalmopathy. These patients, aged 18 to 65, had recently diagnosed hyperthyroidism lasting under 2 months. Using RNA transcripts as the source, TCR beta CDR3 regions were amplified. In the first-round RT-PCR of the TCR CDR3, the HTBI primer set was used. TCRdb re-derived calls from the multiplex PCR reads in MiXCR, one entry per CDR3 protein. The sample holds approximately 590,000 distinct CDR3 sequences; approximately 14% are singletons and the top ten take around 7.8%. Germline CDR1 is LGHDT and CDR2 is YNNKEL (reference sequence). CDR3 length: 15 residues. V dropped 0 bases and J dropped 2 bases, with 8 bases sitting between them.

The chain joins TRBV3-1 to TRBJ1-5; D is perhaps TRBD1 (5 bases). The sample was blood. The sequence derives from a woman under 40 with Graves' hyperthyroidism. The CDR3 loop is CASSQDLGGNQPQHF. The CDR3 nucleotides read TGTGCCAGCAGCCAAGATTTGGGGGGCAATCAGCCCCAGCATTTT.